A single T cell receptor (beta chain) is shown here with its context. These data come from a study of blood T cell repertoires in COVID-19. Repertoires were generated with immunoSEQ multiplex PCR, while TCRdb's copy carries only in-frame clones and drops some. This sample carries approximately 300,000 clones, about 85% of them seen once, and the ten largest clones take approximately 5.4%. The germline CDR1 and CDR2 sequences are DFQATT and SNEGSKA (reference sequence). V was cut by 6 bases and J by 6 bases, with 12 bases left in between. The CDR3 covers 11 residues. The sequenced sample was PBMCs or T cells enriched from blood (not recorded which). This chain connects TRBV20-1 to TRBJ2-7; tentative D call: TRBD1 (6 bases). This TCR was recovered from a woman younger than 45 who had recovered from COVID-19. CDR3 region: CSAGAVLEQYF. The CDR3 bases are TGCAGTGCGGGGGCGGTTCTCGAGCAGTACTTC.